These 2 T cell receptor beta chains were sequenced from one sample in a study of siplizumab effects on memory and regulatory T cells. Profiled with immunoSEQ multiplex PCR; TCRdb holds only in-frame clones, not every one. The sample consists of 90,000 to 120,000 clones, around 94% of them appearing once. The sample comprised Tregs sorted from blood. These receptors originate from a human donor in good health.

The chain recombines TRBV20-1 with TRBJ1-2; unclear D gene. V lost 1 base, J lost 5 bases, and 5 bases lay in between. CDR3 size: 11 residues. Germline-derived CDR1 and CDR2 are DFQATT and SNEGSKA (reference sequence). In DNA form, the CDR3 reads TGCAGTGCTAGAGCTGTGTATGGCTACACCTTC. Amino acid sequence: CSARAVYGYTF.

The V and J genes are TRBV7-9 and TRBJ1-1; D perhaps matches TRBD1 (5 bases). Germline V gene sequence: CDR1 SEHNR, CDR2 FQNEAQ (reference sequence). There are 16 residues in the CDR3. V gave up 8 bases and J gave up 4 bases, with 23 bases separating them. The CDR3 loop reads CASGRVTGTRRTEAFF. In nucleotides, the CDR3 is TGTGCCAGCGGCCGCGTAACAGGTACCCGCCGCACTGAAGCTTTCTTT.